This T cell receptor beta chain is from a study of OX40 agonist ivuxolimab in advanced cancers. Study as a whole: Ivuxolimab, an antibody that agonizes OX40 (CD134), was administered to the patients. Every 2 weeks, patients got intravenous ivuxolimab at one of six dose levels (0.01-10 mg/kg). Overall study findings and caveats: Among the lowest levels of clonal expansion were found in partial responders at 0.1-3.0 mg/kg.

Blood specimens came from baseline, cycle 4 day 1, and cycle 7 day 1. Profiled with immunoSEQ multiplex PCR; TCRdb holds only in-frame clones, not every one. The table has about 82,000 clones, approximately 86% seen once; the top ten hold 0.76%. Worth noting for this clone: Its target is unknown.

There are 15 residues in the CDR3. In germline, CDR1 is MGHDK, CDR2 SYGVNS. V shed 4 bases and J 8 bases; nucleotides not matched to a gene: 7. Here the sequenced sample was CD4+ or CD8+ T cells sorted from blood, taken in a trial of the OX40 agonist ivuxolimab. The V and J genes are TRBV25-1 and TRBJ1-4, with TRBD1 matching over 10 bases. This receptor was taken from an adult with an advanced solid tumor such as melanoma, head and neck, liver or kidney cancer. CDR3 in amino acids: CASSGKTGGKEKLFF. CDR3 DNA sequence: TGTGCCAGCAGTGGGAAGACAGGGGGCAAGGAAAAACTGTTTTTT.